This is a list of T cell receptor beta chains from one sample in a study of shared T cell receptors in the human thymus. Assay used: immunoSEQ multiplex PCR; TCRdb lists only in-frame clones, some missing. The data contain some 700,000 clones, approximately 85% of them singletons. These data were also reused for a study on human thymus T cells.

Material: thymocytes. The receptors were gathered from a girl less than two years old with a congenital heart defect. CDR3s leave out the opening cysteine and the closing phenylalanine or tryptophan. The order of the fields is J gene, V gene, CDR3 protein.

J: TRBJ1-1; V: TRBV6-1; CDR3: ASIINRGRVAEAF
J: TRBJ1-2; V: TRBV5-1; CDR3: ASSPFLGRGQGNYGYT
J: TRBJ2-2; V: TRBV5-1; CDR3: ASSLVIRDRENTGELF
J: TRBJ1-2; V: TRBV29-1; CDR3: SVEDFADSFVGGGYT
J: TRBJ1-2; V: TRBV9; CDR3: ASSERPLRADQRDGYT
J: TRBJ2-7; V: TRBV6-5; CDR3: ASSSMVQGAPYEQY
J: TRBJ2-2; V: TRBV7-9; CDR3: ASSFLPRLGGRNGELF
J: TRBJ1-1; V: TRBV27; CDR3: ASTRTGGRGEAF
J: TRBJ1-2; V: TRBV27; CDR3: ASSRPPGGYT
J: TRBJ1-1; V: TRBV9; CDR3: ASSVGPLGGRTEAF
J: TRBJ2-5; V: TRBV15; CDR3: ATRQLETQY
J: TRBJ1-1; V: TRBV9; CDR3: ASSAPGGTEAF
J: TRBJ1-2; V: TRBV6-4; CDR3: ASSDSNRFGWSGYT
J: TRBJ2-5; V: TRBV28; CDR3: ASLRGQETQY
J: TRBJ2-1; V: TRBV2; CDR3: ASPRDSGHYNEQF